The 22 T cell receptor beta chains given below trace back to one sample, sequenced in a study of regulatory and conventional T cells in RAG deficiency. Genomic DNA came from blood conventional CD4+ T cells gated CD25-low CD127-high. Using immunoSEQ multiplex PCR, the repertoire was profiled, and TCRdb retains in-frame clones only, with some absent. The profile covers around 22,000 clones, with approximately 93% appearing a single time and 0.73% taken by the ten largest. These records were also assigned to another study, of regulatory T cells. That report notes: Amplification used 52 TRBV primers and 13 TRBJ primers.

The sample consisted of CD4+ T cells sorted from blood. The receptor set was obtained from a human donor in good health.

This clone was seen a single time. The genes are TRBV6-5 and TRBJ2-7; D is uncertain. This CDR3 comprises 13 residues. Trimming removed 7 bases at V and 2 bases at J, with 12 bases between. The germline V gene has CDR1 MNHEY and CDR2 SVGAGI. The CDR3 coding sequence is TGTGCCAGCACCAGCCGTCCCCCCTACGAGCAGTACTTC. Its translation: CASTSRPPYEQYF.

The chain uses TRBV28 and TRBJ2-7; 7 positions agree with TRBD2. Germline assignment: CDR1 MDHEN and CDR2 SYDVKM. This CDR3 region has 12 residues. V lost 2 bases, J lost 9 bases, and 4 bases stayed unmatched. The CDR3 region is CASSLGGGRQYF. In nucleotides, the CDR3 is TGTGCCAGCAGTTTAGGGGGGGGTCGGCAGTACTTC.

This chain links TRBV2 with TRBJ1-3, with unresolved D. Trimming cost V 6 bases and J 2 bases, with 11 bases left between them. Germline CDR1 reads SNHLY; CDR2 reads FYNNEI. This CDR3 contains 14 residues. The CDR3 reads CASSTALAGNTIYF. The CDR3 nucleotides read TGTGCCAGCAGCACCGCCCTGGCTGGAAACACCATATATTTT.

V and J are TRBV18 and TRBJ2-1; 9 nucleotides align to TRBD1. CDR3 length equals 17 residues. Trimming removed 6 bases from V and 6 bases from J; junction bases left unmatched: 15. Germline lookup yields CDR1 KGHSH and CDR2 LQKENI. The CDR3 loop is CASSPLSGTGSVNEQFF. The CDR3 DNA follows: TGTGCCAGCTCGCCCCTTTCCGGGACAGGGTCCGTCAATGAGCAGTTCTTC.

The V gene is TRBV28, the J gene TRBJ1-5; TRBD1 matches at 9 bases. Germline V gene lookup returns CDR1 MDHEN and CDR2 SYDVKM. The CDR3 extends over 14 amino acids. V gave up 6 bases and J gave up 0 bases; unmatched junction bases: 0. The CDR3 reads CASRQGASNQPQHF. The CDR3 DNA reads TGTGCCAGCAGACAGGGGGCTAGCAATCAGCCCCAGCATTTT. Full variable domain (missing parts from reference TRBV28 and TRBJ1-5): DVKVTQSSRYLVKRTGEKVFLECVQDMDHENMFWYRQDPGLGLRLIYFSYDVKMKEKGDIPEGYSVSREKKERFSLILESASTNQTSMYLCASRQGASNQPQHFGDGTRLSIL.

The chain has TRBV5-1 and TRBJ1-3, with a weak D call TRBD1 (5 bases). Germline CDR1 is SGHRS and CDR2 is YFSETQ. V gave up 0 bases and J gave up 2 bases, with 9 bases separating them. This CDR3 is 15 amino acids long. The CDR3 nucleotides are TGCGCCAGCAGCTTGGTCAGGGAGGCTGGAAACACCATATATTTT. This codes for CASSLVREAGNTIYF. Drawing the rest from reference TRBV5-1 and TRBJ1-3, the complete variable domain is KAGVTQTPRYLIKTRGQQVTLSCSPISGHRSVSWYQQTPGQGLQFLFEYFSETQRNKGNFPGRFSGRQFSNSRSEMNVSTLELGDSALYLCASSLVREAGNTIYFGEGSWLTVV.

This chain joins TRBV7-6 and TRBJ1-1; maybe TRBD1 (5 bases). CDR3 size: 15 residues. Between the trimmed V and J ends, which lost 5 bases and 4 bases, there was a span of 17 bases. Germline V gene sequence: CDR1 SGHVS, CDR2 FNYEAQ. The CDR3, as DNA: TGTGCCAGCAGCCCTGGGGAGGGGATGGGCACTGAAGCTTTCTTT. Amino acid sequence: CASSPGEGMGTEAFF.

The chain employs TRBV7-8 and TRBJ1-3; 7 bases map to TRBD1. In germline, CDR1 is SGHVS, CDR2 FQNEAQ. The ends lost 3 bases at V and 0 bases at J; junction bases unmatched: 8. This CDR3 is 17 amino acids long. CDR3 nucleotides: TGTGCCAGCAGCTTGGTGCAGGGGGGTACCTCTGGAAACACCATATATTTT. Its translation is CASSLVQGGTSGNTIYF.

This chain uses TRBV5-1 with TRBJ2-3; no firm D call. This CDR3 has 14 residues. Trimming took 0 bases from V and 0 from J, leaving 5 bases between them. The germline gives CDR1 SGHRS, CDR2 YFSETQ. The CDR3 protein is CASSLGGSTDTQYF. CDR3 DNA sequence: TGCGCCAGCAGCTTGGGGGGAAGCACAGATACGCAGTATTTT.

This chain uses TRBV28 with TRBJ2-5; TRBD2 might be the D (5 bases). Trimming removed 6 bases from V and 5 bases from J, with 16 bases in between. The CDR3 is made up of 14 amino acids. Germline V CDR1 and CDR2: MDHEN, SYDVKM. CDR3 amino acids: CASSLTSSGETQYF. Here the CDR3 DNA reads TGTGCCAGCAGCCTCACTTCCTCGGGGGAGACCCAGTACTTC.

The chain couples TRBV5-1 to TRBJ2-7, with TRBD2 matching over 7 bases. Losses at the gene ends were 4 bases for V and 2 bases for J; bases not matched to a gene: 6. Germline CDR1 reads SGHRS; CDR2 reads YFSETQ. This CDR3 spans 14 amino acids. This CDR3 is CASSRLANPYEQYF. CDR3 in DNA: TGCGCCAGCAGCCGACTAGCAAACCCCTACGAGCAGTACTTC.

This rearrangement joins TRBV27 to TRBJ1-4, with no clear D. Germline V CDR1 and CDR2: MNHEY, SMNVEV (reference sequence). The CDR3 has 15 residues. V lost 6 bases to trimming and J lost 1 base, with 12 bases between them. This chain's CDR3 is CASRLVGGTNEKLFF. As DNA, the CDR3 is TGTGCCAGCAGGCTTGTGGGAGGAACTAATGAAAAACTGTTTTTT.

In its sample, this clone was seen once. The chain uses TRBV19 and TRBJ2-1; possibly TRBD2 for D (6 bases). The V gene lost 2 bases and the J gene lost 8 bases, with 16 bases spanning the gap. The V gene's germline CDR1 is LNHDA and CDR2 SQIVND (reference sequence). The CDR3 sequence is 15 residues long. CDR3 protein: CASSIPGSPGDEQFF. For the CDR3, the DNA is TGTGCCAGTAGTATACCCGGGAGCCCTGGGGATGAGCAGTTCTTC.

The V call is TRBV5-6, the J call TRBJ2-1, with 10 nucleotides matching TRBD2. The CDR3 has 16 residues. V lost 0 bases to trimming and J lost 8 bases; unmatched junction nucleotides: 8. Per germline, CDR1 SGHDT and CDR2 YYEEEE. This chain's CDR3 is CASSLGAGGPGHEQFF. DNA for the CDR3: TGTGCCAGCAGCTTGGGAGCGGGGGGGCCGGGGCATGAGCAGTTCTTC. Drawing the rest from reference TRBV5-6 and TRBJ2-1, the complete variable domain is DAGVTQSPTHLIKTRGQQVTLRCSPKSGHDTVSWYQQALGQGPQFIFQYYEEEERQRGNFPDRFSGHQFPNYSSELNVNALLLGDSALYLCASSLGAGGPGHEQFFGPGTRLTVL.

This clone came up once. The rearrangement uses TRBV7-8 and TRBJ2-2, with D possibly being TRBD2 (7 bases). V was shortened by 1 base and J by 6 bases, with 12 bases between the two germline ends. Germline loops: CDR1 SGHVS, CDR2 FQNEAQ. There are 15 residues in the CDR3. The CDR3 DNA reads TGTGCCAGCAGCTTAGAAGGGGGGGCCGCCGGGGAGCTGTTTTTT. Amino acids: CASSLEGGAAGELFF.

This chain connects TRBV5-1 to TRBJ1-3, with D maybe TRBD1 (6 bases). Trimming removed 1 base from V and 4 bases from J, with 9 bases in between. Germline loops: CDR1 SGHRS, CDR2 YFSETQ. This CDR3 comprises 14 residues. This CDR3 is CASSLTGYGNTIYF. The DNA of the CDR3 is TGCGCCAGCAGCTTGACAGGGTACGGAAACACCATATATTTT. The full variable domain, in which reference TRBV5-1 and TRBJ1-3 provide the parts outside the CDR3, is KAGVTQTPRYLIKTRGQQVTLSCSPISGHRSVSWYQQTPGQGLQFLFEYFSETQRNKGNFPGRFSGRQFSNSRSEMNVSTLELGDSALYLCASSLTGYGNTIYFGEGSWLTVV.

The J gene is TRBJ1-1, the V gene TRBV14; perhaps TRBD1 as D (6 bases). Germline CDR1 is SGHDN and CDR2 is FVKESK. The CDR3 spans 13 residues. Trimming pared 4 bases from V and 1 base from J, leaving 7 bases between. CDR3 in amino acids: CASSRQENTEAFF. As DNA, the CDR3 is TGTGCCAGCAGCCGACAGGAGAACACTGAAGCTTTCTTT.

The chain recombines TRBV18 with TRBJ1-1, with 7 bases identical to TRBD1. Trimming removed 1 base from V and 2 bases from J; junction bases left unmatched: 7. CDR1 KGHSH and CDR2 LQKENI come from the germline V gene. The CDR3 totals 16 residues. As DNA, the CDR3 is TGTGCCAGCTCACCACAGCCCGGGACAGCCAACACTGAAGCTTTCTTT. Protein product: CASSPQPGTANTEAFF. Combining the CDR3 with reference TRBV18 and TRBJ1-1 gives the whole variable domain NAGVMQNPRHLVRRRGQEARLRCSPMKGHSHVYWYRQLPEEGLKFMVYLQKENIIDESGMPKERFSAEFPKEGPSILRIQQVVRGDSAAYFCASSPQPGTANTEAFFGQGTRLTVV.

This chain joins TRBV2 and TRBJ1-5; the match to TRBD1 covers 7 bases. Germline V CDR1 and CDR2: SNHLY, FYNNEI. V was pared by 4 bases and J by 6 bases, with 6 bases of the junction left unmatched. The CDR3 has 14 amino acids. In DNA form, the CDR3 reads TGTGCCAGCAGTGGGACAGGTTCCAGTCAGCCCCAGCATTTT. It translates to CASSGTGSSQPQHF. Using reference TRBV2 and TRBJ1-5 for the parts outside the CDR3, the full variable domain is EPEVTQTPSHQVTQMGQEVILRCVPISNHLYFYWYRQILGQKVEFLVSFYNNEISEKSEIFDDQFSVERPDGSNFTLKIRSTKLEDSAMYFCASSGTGSSQPQHFGDGTRLSIL.

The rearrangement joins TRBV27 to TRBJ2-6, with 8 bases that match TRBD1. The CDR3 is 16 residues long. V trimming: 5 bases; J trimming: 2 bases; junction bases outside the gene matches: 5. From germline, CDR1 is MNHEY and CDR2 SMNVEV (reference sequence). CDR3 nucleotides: TGTGCCAGCAGTCGGGACAGGCTTGCTGGGGCCAACGTCCTGACTTTC. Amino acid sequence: CASSRDRLAGANVLTF.

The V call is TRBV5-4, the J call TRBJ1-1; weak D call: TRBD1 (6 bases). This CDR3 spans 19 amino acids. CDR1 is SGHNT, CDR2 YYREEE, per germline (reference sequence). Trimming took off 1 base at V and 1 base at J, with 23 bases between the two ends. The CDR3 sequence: CASSLRRGVGWGANTEAFF. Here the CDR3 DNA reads TGTGCCAGCAGCTTGCGGAGAGGGGTAGGGTGGGGGGCGAACACTGAAGCTTTCTTT.

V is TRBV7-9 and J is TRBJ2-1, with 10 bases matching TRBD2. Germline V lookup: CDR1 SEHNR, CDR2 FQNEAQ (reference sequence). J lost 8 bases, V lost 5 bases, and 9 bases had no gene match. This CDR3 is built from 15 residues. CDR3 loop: CASSTVAGGKDEQFF. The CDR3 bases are TGTGCCAGCAGCACCGTAGCGGGAGGCAAGGATGAGCAGTTCTTC.